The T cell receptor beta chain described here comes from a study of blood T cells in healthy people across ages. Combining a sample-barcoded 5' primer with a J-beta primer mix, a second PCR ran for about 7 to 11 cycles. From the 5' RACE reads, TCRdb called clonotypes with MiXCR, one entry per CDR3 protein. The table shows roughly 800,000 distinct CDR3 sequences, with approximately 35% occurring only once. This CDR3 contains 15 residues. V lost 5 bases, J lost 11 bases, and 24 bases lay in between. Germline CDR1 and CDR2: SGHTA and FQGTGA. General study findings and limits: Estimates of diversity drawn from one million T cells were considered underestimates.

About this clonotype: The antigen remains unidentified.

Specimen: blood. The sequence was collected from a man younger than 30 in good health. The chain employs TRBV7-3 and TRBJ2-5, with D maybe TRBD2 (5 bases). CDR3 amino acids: CASSLPSARGNEQYF. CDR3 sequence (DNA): TGTGCCAGCAGCCTTCCCTCAGCGCGAGGGAATGAGCAGTACTTC.